The 20 T cell receptor beta chains given below trace back to one sample, sequenced in a study of graft-versus-host responses after intestinal transplantation. Profiled with immunoSEQ multiplex PCR; TCRdb holds only in-frame clones, not every one. The data show tens of thousands of clones, 75% to 95% seen once. No antigen is known for these receptors. The starting material was unstimulated CD8+ T cells sorted from spleen or lymph node cells, obtained before intestinal transplant. The receptors derive from a human donor who received an intestinal transplant.

The V and J genes are TRBV11-2 and TRBJ1-4; 8 bases fit TRBD1. V was pared by 7 bases and J by 7 bases, with 20 bases of the junction left unmatched. The CDR3 totals 18 residues. The V gene's germline CDR1 is SGHAT and CDR2 FQNNGV. The CDR3, as DNA: TGTGCCAGCACTCCCGGACAGGGTCCCGCTTTCGGGTTTGAAAAACTGTTTTTT. Translated, it gives CASTPGQGPAFGFEKLFF. Based on the CDR3 plus reference TRBV11-2 and TRBJ1-4, the full variable domain is EAGVAQSPRYKIIEKRQSVAFWCNPISGHATLYWYQQILGQGPKLLIQFQNNGVVDDSQLPKDRFSAERLKGVDSTLKIQPAKLEDSAVYLCASTPGQGPAFGFEKLFFGSGTQLSVL.

The rearrangement joins TRBV2 to TRBJ2-7; no reliable D call. The ends were cut back, 4 bases at V and 2 bases at J, with 6 bases in the middle. From germline, CDR1 is SNHLY and CDR2 FYNNEI. This CDR3 is built from 12 residues. In DNA, the CDR3 is TGTGCCAGCAGTGGCAGAACCTACGAGCAGTACTTC. The encoded protein is CASSGRTYEQYF. Full variable domain (remainder filled in from reference TRBV2 and TRBJ2-7): EPEVTQTPSHQVTQMGQEVILRCVPISNHLYFYWYRQILGQKVEFLVSFYNNEISEKSEIFDDQFSVERPDGSNFTLKIRSTKLEDSAMYFCASSGRTYEQYFGPGTRLTVT.

V gene TRBV6-5 combines with J gene TRBJ2-2, with 8 positions matching TRBD1. This CDR3 spans 13 amino acids. Per germline, CDR1 MNHEY and CDR2 SVGAGI. V was pared by 6 bases and J by 7 bases, with 4 bases of the junction left unmatched. Written as DNA, the CDR3 is TGTGCCAGCAGACAGGGGGGTAACGGGGAGCTGTTTTTT. Protein: CASRQGGNGELFF.

About this clone itself: A junction end diverges from the germline sequence, so it may reflect a read error. The chain joins TRBV10-3 to TRBJ2-1, with 8 bases matching TRBD2. CDR3 length: 15 residues. Germline V gene data show CDR1 as ENHRY and CDR2 as SYGVKD. The CDR3 region is CAISDSTSAYNEQFF. The DNA for the CDR3 is TGTGCCATCAGTGACTCGACTAGCGCCTATAATGAGCAGTTCTTC.

The rearrangement uses TRBV6-5 and TRBJ1-1; D remains unclear. CDR3 length equals 13 residues. Deletions cut 5 bases from V and 0 bases from J, with 7 bases between. Germline values: CDR1 MNHEY, CDR2 SVGAGI. CDR3 loop: CASSDTVNTEAFF. In nucleotides, the CDR3 is TGTGCCAGCAGTGACACAGTGAACACTGAAGCTTTCTTT.

This rearrangement joins TRBV2 to TRBJ2-2, with D tentatively TRBD1 (5 bases). Germline CDR1 reads SNHLY; CDR2 reads FYNNEI. The CDR3 has 12 amino acids. Trimming cost V 7 bases and J 5 bases, with 8 bases left between them. For the CDR3, the DNA is TGTGCCAGCATTCCAGGGACCGGGGAGCTGTTTTTT. Translation gives CASIPGTGELFF.

J is TRBJ2-7 and V is TRBV27; 8 positions match TRBD1. The CDR3 spans 12 residues. After removal of 9 bases from V and 6 bases from J, the junction contained 7 bases not matched to a gene. Germline CDR1 is MNHEY and CDR2 is SMNVEV (reference sequence). DNA of the CDR3: TGTGCCAGTTGGACAGGGCTGGGCGAGCAGTACTTC. This sequence encodes CASWTGLGEQYF.

The V and J genes are TRBV9 and TRBJ2-1; 10 bases match TRBD2. The CDR3 is 16 amino acids. The trim removed 7 bases at V and 5 bases at J, leaving 12 bases unmatched. Germline V lookup: CDR1 SGDLS, CDR2 YYNGEE. The CDR3 spells CASAQSGTSAHNEQFF. The DNA for the CDR3 is TGTGCCAGCGCACAGAGCGGGACTAGCGCCCACAATGAGCAGTTCTTC.

V is TRBV18 and J is TRBJ2-1, with TRBD2 matching 7 bases. The germline V gene has CDR1 KGHSH and CDR2 LQKENI. The CDR3 is 15 amino acids. The trim removed 5 bases at V and 0 bases at J, leaving 4 bases unmatched. Here the CDR3 reads CASSSSGNSYNEQFF. CDR3 DNA sequence: TGTGCCAGCTCAAGCAGCGGGAACTCCTACAATGAGCAGTTCTTC.

The chain couples TRBV27 to TRBJ1-1, with D tentatively TRBD1 (6 bases). V was trimmed by 1 base and J by 1 base, leaving 19 bases between them. Germline assignment: CDR1 MNHEY and CDR2 SMNVEV (reference sequence). The CDR3 extends over 18 amino acids. Here the CDR3 DNA reads TGTGCCAGCAGTTTATATACGGGGGCAGTCCCGGGGAACACTGAAGCTTTCTTT. It translates to CASSLYTGAVPGNTEAFF.

V usage is TRBV2 and J usage is TRBJ2-5; 10 bases line up with TRBD1. Unmatched junction bases numbered 3, after V lost 3 bases and J lost 2 bases. In germline, CDR1 is SNHLY, CDR2 FYNNEI. The CDR3 runs to 15 residues. CDR3 amino acids: CASSDRTGGQETQYF. The CDR3 coding sequence is TGTGCCAGCAGTGATAGGACAGGGGGTCAAGAGACCCAGTACTTC.

The chain has TRBV10-3 and TRBJ2-5; weak D call: TRBD2 (7 bases). Germline V gene data show CDR1 as ENHRY and CDR2 as SYGVKD. V gave up 3 bases and J gave up 9 bases, with 20 bases separating them. This CDR3 region has 15 residues. CDR3 sequence: CAISESWTRGRAQYF. DNA for the CDR3: TGTGCCATCAGTGAAAGCTGGACTAGGGGGAGGGCCCAGTACTTC.

The rearrangement joins TRBV28 to TRBJ2-7, with D maybe TRBD2 (7 bases). V was trimmed by 3 bases and J by 0 bases, leaving 12 bases between them. This CDR3 comprises 15 residues. Germline lookup yields CDR1 MDHEN and CDR2 SYDVKM. The chain's CDR3 is CASSLGGGSSYEQYF. The CDR3, as DNA: TGTGCCAGCAGTTTGGGGGGCGGGAGCTCCTACGAGCAGTACTTC.

The rearrangement uses TRBV9 and TRBJ1-1; D possibly corresponds to TRBD1 (6 bases). The CDR3 is 15 residues long. The V gene's germline CDR1 is SGDLS and CDR2 YYNGEE. V gave up 3 bases and J gave up 2 bases, with 14 bases separating them. CDR3: CASSARGQPNTEAFF. The CDR3 nucleotides are TGTGCCAGCAGCGCCCGAGGACAGCCCAACACTGAAGCTTTCTTT.

This chain uses TRBV18 with TRBJ2-7; 7 bases match TRBD2. V dropped 4 bases and J dropped 2; count of bases not matched to a gene: 11. Germline CDR1 and CDR2: KGHSH and LQKENI. The CDR3 totals 16 residues. The chain's CDR3 is CASSLEPGLTPYEQYF. The CDR3 coding sequence is TGTGCCAGCTCACTTGAGCCGGGACTAACCCCCTACGAGCAGTACTTC.

The chain employs TRBV4-1 and TRBJ2-1; TRBD1 might be the D (7 bases). V was cut by 1 base and J by 7 bases, with 11 bases left in between. The germline CDR1 and CDR2 sequences are MGHRA and YSYEKL. The CDR3 is 14 residues long. For the CDR3, the DNA is TGCGCCAGCAGCCAAGTACAGGGGAGGAATGAGCAGTTCTTC. Translation: CASSQVQGRNEQFF.

The chain employs TRBV11-2 and TRBJ2-2; 7 positions match TRBD2. CDR1 is SGHAT and CDR2 is FQNNGV in the germline V gene. The CDR3 length is 16 residues. With 4 bases clipped from V and 1 base from J, the junction kept 6 bases outside the gene matches. Here the CDR3 reads CASSYGSGVNTGELFF. The CDR3 DNA is TGTGCCAGCAGCTACGGAAGCGGGGTGAACACCGGGGAGCTGTTTTTT.

This sequence joins TRBV9 and TRBJ2-2; D call uncertain. This CDR3 contains 12 residues. V lost 4 bases to trimming and J lost 6 bases, with 7 bases between them. CDR1 is SGDLS and CDR2 is YYNGEE in the germline V gene. Written as DNA, the CDR3 is TGTGCCAGCAGCCCTCGGCCCGGGGAGCTGTTTTTT. Translated: CASSPRPGELFF.

The chain couples TRBV29-1 to TRBJ2-2, with D unresolved. CDR3 length: 12 residues. Trimming shortened V by 4 bases and J by 6 bases, and 9 bases separated the two germline ends. The germline V gene has CDR1 SQVTM and CDR2 ANQGSEA. Written as DNA, the CDR3 is TGCAGCGTTGTGTCTGGAGCCGGGGAGCTGTTTTTT. This codes for CSVVSGAGELFF.

The rearrangement links TRBV5-6 to TRBJ2-3; 14 bases agree with TRBD2. Germline V gene sequence: CDR1 SGHDT, CDR2 YYEEEE. The V and J ends lost 0 bases and 2 bases, in that order; junction bases with no gene match: 2. CDR3 size: 17 residues. The CDR3 protein is CASSLGLAGGPTDTQYF. The CDR3 DNA reads TGTGCCAGCAGCTTGGGACTAGCGGGAGGGCCCACAGATACGCAGTATTTT.